What follows are 3 T cell receptor beta chains derived from one specimen sequenced in a study of control samples from healthy donors and cancer patients. Profiling relied on immunoSEQ multiplex PCR, and the TCRdb table lists in-frame clones only, not all of them. The sample consists of more than 80,000 clones, over 90% of them appearing once. Sequencing was carried out using blood. These receptors all come from a man in his late teens or twenties in good health.

The chain has TRBV6-6 and TRBJ1-2; D perhaps matches TRBD1 (6 bases). Trimming removed 5 bases at V and 5 bases at J, with 9 bases between. The CDR3 covers 12 residues. Germline V gene sequence: CDR1 MNHNY, CDR2 SVGAGI (reference sequence). The DNA for the CDR3 is TGTGCCAGCAGTCCACAGGGTTATGGCTACACCTTC. Its protein is CASSPQGYGYTF.

This chain joins TRBV19 and TRBJ1-2; 8 bases agree with TRBD1. J gave up 6 bases and V 5 bases, and 8 bases lay outside the gene matches. The germline V gene encodes CDR1 LNHDA and CDR2 SQIVND (reference sequence). This CDR3 is built from 14 residues. The CDR3 reads CASSRGQGLNGYTF. The CDR3, as DNA: TGTGCCAGTAGTCGAGGACAGGGATTGAATGGCTACACCTTC.

The rearrangement joins TRBV28 to TRBJ1-3, with 8 positions matching TRBD1. Germline V lookup: CDR1 MDHEN, CDR2 SYDVKM. The CDR3 contains 16 residues. Trimming removed 3 bases from V and 1 base from J; junction bases left unmatched: 5. CDR3 loop: CASSFQGALSGNTIYF. The CDR3 DNA reads TGTGCCAGCAGTTTCCAGGGGGCGTTATCTGGAAACACCATATATTTT.